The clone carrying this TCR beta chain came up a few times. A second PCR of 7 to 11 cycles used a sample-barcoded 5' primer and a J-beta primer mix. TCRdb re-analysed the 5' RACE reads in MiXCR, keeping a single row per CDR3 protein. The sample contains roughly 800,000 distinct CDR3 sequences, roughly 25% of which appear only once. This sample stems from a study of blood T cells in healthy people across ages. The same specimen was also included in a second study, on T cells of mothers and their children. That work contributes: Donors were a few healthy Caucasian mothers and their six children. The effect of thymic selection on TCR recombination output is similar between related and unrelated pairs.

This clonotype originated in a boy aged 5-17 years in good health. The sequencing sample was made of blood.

CDR3 DNA: TGCAGCGTTGGAGGGGGGTTCGAGCAGTACTTC. Translation: CSVGGGFEQYF. V usage is TRBV29-1 and J usage is TRBJ2-7; D possibly uses TRBD1 or TRBD2 (6 bases each). CDR3 length equals 11 residues. Germline loops: CDR1 SQVTM, CDR2 ANQGSEA. Trimming stripped 4 bases from V and 6 bases from J, with 10 bases between.